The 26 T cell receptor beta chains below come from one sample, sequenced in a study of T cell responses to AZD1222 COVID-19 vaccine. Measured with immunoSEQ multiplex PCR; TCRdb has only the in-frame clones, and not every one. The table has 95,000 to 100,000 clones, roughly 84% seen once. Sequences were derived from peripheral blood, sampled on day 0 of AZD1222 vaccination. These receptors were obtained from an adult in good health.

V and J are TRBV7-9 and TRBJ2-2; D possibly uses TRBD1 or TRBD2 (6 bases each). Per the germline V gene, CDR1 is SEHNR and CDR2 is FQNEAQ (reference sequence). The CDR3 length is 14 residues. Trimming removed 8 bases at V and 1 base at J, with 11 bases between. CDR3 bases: TGTGCCAGCGAGGGGGGACGGAACACCGGGGAGCTGTTTTTT. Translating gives CASEGGRNTGELFF.

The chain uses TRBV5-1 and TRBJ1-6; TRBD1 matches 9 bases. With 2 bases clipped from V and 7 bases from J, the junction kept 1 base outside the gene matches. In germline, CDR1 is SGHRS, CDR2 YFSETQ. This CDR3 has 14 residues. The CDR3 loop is CASSFDRGNSPLHF. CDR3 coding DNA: TGCGCCAGCAGCTTCGACAGGGGGAATTCACCCCTCCACTTT.

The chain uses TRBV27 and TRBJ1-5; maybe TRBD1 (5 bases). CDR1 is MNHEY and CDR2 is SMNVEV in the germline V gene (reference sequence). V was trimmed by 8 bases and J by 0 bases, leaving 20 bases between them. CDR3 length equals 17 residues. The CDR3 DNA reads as TGTGCCAGCCTTGACAGTGGATACGTTCCTAGCAATCAGCCCCAGCATTTT. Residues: CASLDSGYVPSNQPQHF.

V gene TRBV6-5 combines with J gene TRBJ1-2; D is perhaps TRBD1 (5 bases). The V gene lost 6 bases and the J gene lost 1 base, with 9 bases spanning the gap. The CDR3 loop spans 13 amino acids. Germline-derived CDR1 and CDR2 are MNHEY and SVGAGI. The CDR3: CASSSDSNYGYTF. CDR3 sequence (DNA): TGTGCCAGCAGCTCAGACAGTAACTATGGCTACACCTTC.

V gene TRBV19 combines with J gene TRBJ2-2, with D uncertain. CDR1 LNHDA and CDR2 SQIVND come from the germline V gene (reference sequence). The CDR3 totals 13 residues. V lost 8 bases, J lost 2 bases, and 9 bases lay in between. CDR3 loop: CASAHSNTGELFF. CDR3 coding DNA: TGTGCCAGTGCGCACTCTAACACCGGGGAGCTGTTTTTT.

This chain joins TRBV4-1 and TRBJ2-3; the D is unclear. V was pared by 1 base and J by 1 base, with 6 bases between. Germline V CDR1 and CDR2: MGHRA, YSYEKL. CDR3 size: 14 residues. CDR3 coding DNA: TGCGCCAGCAGCCAAGTACCTGGCACAGATACGCAGTATTTT. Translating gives CASSQVPGTDTQYF.

CDR3 region: CASSLSLMNTEAFF. CDR3 coding DNA: TGCGCCAGCAGCCTATCCCTCATGAACACTGAAGCTTTCTTT. The chain is built from TRBV5-1 and TRBJ1-1; D is unclear. Between the trimmed V and J ends, which lost 4 bases and 0 bases, there was a span of 10 bases. The CDR3 totals 14 residues. Germline assignment: CDR1 SGHRS and CDR2 YFSETQ.

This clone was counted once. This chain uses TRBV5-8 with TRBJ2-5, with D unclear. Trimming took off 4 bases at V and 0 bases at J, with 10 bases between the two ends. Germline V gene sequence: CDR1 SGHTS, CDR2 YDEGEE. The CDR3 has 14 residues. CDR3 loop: CASSPHKNQETQYF. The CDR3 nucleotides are TGTGCCAGCAGCCCGCACAAGAACCAAGAGACCCAGTACTTC.

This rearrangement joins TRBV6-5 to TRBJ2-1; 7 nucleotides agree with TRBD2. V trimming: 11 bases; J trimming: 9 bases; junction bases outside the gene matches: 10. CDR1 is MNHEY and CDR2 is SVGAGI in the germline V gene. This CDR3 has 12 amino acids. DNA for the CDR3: TGTGCCGTGAATGGACTAGGGCTTGAGCAGTTCTTC. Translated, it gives CAVNGLGLEQFF.

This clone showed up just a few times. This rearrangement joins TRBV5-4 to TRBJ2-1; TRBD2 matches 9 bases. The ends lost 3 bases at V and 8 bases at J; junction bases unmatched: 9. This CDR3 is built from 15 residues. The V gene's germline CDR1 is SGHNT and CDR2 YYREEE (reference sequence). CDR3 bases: TGTGCCAGCAGCTCTATAGCGGGAGACGAGGATGAGCAGTTCTTC. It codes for CASSSIAGDEDEQFF. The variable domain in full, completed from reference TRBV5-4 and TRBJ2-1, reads ETGVTQSPTHLIKTRGQQVTLRCSSQSGHNTVSWYQQALGQGPQFIFQYYREEENGRGNFPPRFSGLQFPNYSSELNVNALELDDSALYLCASSSIAGDEDEQFFGPGTRLTVL.

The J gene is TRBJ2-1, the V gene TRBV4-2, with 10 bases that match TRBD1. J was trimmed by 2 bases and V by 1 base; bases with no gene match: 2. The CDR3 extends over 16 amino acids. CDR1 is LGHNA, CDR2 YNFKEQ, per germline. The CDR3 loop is CASSQGTGGPYNEQFF. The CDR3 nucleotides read TGTGCCAGCAGCCAAGGGACAGGGGGACCCTACAATGAGCAGTTCTTC.

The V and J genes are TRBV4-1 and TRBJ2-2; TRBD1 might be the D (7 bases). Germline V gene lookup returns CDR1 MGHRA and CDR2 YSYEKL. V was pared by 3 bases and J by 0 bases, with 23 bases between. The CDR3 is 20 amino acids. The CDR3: CASSQVQGRERLANTGELFF. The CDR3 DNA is TGCGCCAGCAGCCAGGTACAGGGGCGAGAGAGACTAGCGAACACCGGGGAGCTGTTTTTT.

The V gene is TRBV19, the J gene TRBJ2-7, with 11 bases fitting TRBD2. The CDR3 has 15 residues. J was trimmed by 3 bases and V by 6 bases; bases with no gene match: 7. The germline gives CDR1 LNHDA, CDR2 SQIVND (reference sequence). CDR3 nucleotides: TGTGCCAGTAGAGACCTAGCGGGAGGAGGCTACGAGCAGTACTTC. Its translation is CASRDLAGGGYEQYF.

CDR3 amino acids: CSPRGQGETDTQYF. CDR3 sequence (DNA): TGCAGCCCTCGGGGACAGGGTGAAACAGATACGCAGTATTTT. The chain links TRBV29-1 to TRBJ2-3; 9 bases line up with TRBD1. Germline lookup yields CDR1 SQVTM and CDR2 ANQGSEA. This CDR3 is built from 14 residues. Germline trimming cut 8 bases from V and 3 bases from J; bases unmatched to any gene: 9.

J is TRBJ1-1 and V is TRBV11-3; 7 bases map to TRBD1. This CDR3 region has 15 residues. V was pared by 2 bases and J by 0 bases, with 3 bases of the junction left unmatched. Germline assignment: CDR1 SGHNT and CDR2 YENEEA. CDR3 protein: CASSLSTGMNTEAFF. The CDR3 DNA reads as TGTGCCAGCAGCTTATCGACAGGGATGAACACTGAAGCTTTCTTT.

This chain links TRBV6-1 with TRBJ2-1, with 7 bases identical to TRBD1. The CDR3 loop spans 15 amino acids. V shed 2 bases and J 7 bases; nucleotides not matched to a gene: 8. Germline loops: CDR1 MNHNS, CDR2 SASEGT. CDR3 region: CASSEWGQSTNEQFF. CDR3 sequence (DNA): TGTGCCAGCAGTGAATGGGGACAGAGCACGAATGAGCAGTTCTTC.

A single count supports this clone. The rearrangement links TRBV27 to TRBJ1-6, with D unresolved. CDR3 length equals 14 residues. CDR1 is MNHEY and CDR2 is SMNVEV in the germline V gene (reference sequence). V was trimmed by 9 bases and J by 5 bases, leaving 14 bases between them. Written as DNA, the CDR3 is TGTGCCAGTAGTAAAGGGTTTAATAATTCACCCCTCCACTTT. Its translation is CASSKGFNNSPLHF.

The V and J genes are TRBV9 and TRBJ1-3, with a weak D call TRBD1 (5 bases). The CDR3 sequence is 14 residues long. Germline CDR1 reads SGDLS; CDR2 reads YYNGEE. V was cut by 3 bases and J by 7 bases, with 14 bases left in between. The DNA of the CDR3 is TGTGCCAGCAGCGCCCAGGGAAGTAGGAACACCATATATTTT. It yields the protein CASSAQGSRNTIYF. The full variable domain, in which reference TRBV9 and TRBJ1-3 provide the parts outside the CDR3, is DSGVTQTPKHLITATGQRVTLRCSPRSGDLSVYWYQQSLDQGLQFLIQYYNGEERAKGNILERFSAQQFPDLHSELNLSSLELGDSALYFCASSAQGSRNTIYFGEGSWLTVV.

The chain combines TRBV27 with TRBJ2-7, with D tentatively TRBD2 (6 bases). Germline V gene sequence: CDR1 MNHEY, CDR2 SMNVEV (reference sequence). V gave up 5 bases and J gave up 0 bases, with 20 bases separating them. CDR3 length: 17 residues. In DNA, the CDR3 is TGTGCCAGCAGTCCGCTTCGCGGGGCCCATTCCTCCTACGAGCAGTACTTC. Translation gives CASSPLRGAHSSYEQYF.

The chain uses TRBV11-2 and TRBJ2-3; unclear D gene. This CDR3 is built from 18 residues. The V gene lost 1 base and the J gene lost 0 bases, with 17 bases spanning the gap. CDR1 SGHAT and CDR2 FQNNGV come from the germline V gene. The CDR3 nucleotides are TGTGCCAGCAGCTTAGTAGTTCTCGGCGCGACAAGCACAGATACGCAGTATTTT. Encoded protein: CASSLVVLGATSTDTQYF.

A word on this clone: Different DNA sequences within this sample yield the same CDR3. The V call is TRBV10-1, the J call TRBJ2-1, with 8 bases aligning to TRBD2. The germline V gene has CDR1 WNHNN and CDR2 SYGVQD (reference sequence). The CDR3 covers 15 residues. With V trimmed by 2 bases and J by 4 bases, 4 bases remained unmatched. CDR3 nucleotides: TGCGCCAGCAGTGAGGCGGGAGGAAATTACAATGAGCAGTTCTTC. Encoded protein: CASSEAGGNYNEQFF.

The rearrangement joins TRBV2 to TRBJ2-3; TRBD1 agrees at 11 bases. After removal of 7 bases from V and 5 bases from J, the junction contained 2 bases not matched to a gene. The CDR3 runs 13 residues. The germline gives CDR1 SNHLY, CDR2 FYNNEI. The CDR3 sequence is CASTGQGGDTQYF. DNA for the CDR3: TGTGCCAGCACGGGACAGGGGGGAGATACGCAGTATTTT.

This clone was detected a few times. This CDR3 is CASSLMQGGTYEQYF. The DNA of the CDR3 is TGTGCCAGCAGCTTAATGCAGGGAGGAACCTACGAGCAGTACTTC. This sequence joins TRBV7-8 and TRBJ2-7; a weak D match, TRBD2 (6 bases). In germline, CDR1 is SGHVS, CDR2 FQNEAQ. Trimming stripped 2 bases from V and 2 bases from J, with 13 bases between. This CDR3 has 15 residues.

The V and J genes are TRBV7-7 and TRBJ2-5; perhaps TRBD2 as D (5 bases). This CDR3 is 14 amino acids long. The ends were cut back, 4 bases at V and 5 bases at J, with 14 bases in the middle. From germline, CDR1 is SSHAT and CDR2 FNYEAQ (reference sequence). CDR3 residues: CASSSTSWLETQYF. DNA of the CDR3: TGTGCCAGCAGCTCCACTAGTTGGTTGGAGACCCAGTACTTC. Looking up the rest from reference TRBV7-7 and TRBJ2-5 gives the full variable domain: GAGVSQSPRYKVTKRGQDVTLRCDPISSHATLYWYQQALGQGPEFLTYFNYEAQPDKSGLPSDRFSAERPEGSISTLTIQRTEQRDSAMYRCASSSTSWLETQYFGPGTRLLVL.

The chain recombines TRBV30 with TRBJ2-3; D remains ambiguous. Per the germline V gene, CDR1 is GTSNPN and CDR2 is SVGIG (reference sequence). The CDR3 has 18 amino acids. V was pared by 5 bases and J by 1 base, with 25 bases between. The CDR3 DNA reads TGTGCCTGGGACCCCGGACGTGGTTTAACGCCTGGCACAGATACGCAGTATTTT. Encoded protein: CAWDPGRGLTPGTDTQYF.

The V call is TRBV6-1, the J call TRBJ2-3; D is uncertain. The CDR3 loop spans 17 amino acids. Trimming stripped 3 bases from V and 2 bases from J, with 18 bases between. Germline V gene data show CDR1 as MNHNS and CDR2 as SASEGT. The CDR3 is CASSDEARRKVTDTQYF. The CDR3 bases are TGTGCCAGCAGTGATGAGGCCAGGCGAAAAGTCACAGATACGCAGTATTTT.